These 26 T cell receptor beta chains originate from one sample sequenced in a study of blood T cell repertoires in COVID-19. Sequencing was performed with immunoSEQ multiplex PCR; in TCRdb, only in-frame clones are kept and a portion is missing. This sample has around 250,000 clones; approximately 84% occur once, and the top ten carry around 3.6%. Sequencing was done on a sample of PBMCs or T cells enriched from blood (not recorded which). The receptors were gathered from a man aged 50 or older who had recovered from COVID-19.

The chain has TRBV10-3 and TRBJ2-1; 7 bases agree with TRBD2. CDR1 ENHRY and CDR2 SYGVKD come from the germline V gene. Trimming cost V 3 bases and J 7 bases; bases outside gene matches: 9. The CDR3 is made up of 15 amino acids. The CDR3 reads CAISDGRETGNEQFF. The CDR3 bases are TGTGCCATCAGTGATGGGCGGGAGACGGGGAATGAGCAGTTCTTC.

V and J are TRBV7-2 and TRBJ2-7; 7 bases fit TRBD2. V trimming: 4 bases; J trimming: 9 bases; junction bases outside the gene matches: 18. CDR1 and CDR2 (germline): SGHTA, FQGNSA. This CDR3 has 16 residues. CDR3 in DNA: TGTGCCAGCAGCTCCCCCTCTAGCGGTTCCCGTAGTCGGCAGTACTTC. Residues: CASSSPSSGSRSRQYF. Full variable domain (missing parts from reference TRBV7-2 and TRBJ2-7): GAGVSQSPSNKVTEKGKDVELRCDPISGHTALYWYRQSLGQGLEFLIYFQGNSAPDKSGLPSDRFSAERTGGSVSTLTIQRTQQEDSAVYLCASSSPSSGSRSRQYFGPGTRLTVT.

The V gene is TRBV3-1 (or the pseudogene TRBV3-2), the J gene TRBJ1-2, with D possibly being TRBD1 (6 bases). The length of the CDR3 is 16 residues. The germline V gene has CDR1 LGHDT and CDR2 YNNKEL (reference sequence). With 1 base removed from V and 4 bases from J, the gap between germline ends came to 16 bases. The CDR3 coding sequence is TGTGCCAGCAGCCAAGGGTCGGGACACCTTACCTATGGCTACACCTTC. Protein sequence: CASSQGSGHLTYGYTF.

The rearrangement uses TRBV10-2 and TRBJ1-1; D may be TRBD1 (6 bases). The CDR3 contains 14 residues. V shed 3 bases and J shed 5 bases, with 13 bases lying between them. Germline lookup yields CDR1 WSHSY and CDR2 SAAADI. For the CDR3, the DNA is TGCGCCAGCAGTGACCCCGGACAGTCTACTGAAGCTTTCTTT. Protein: CASSDPGQSTEAFF.

The chain recombines TRBV2 with TRBJ1-2, with a tentative D call TRBD1 (6 bases). V lost 1 base and J lost 4, with 19 bases in between. There are 17 residues in the CDR3. CDR1 is SNHLY and CDR2 is FYNNEI in the germline V gene. CDR3 sequence (DNA): TGTGCCAGCAGTGAAGAGGTGTTGGACAGCTTCTTCTATGGCTACACCTTC. It encodes CASSEEVLDSFFYGYTF.

V usage is TRBV7-3 and J usage is TRBJ2-2; 13 bases align to TRBD2. Germline loops: CDR1 SGHTA, CDR2 FQGTGA. The CDR3 has 20 amino acids. The ends lost 5 bases at V and 0 bases at J; junction bases unmatched: 12. CDR3 nucleotides: TGTGCCAGCAGCGCAGTGGGGACTAGCGGGAAGTTCTCGAACACCGGGGAGCTGTTTTTT. This gives the protein CASSAVGTSGKFSNTGELFF.

The chain joins TRBV7-9 to TRBJ1-5; D call uncertain. The ends were cut back, 5 bases at V and 3 bases at J, with 14 bases in the middle. This CDR3 spans 15 amino acids. Per the germline V gene, CDR1 is SEHNR and CDR2 is FQNEAQ (reference sequence). CDR3 loop: CASSALEGSNQPQHF. In DNA form, the CDR3 reads TGTGCCAGCAGCGCACTAGAGGGCTCCAATCAGCCCCAGCATTTT.

This chain connects TRBV6-2 or TRBV6-3 to TRBJ2-5, with TRBD1 identical over 9 bases. The CDR3 is made up of 13 amino acids. Germline V gives CDR1 MNHEY, CDR2 SVGEGT. V lost 4 bases, J lost 4 bases, and 1 base stayed unmatched. For the CDR3, the DNA is TGTGCCAGCAGTTTGGGACAGGGAGAGACCCAGTACTTC. This translates into CASSLGQGETQYF.

This chain links TRBV18 with TRBJ1-6, with a possible D match to TRBD1 (6 bases). Trimming took off 2 bases at V and 10 bases at J, with 15 bases between the two ends. This CDR3 region has 15 residues. Germline V gene data show CDR1 as KGHSH and CDR2 as LQKENI. The CDR3 DNA follows: TGTGCCAGCTCACCATACCAGGGGATCGACTCACCCCTCCACTTT. Encoded protein: CASSPYQGIDSPLHF.

This clone occurred once. This chain links TRBV5-5 with TRBJ2-1, with 8 bases identical to TRBD2. J lost 12 bases, V lost 3 bases, and 5 bases had no gene match. The CDR3 sequence is 12 residues long. CDR1 is SGHKS and CDR2 is YYEKEE in the germline V gene (reference sequence). The CDR3 region is CASSSRGGVQFF. The CDR3 DNA reads TGTGCCAGCAGCTCCCGGGGGGGCGTGCAGTTCTTC. Based on the CDR3 plus reference TRBV5-5 and TRBJ2-1, the full variable domain is DAGVTQSPTHLIKTRGQQVTLRCSPISGHKSVSWYQQVLGQGPQFIFQYYEKEERGRGNFPDRFSARQFPNYSSELNVNALLLGDSALYLCASSSRGGVQFFGPGTRLTVL.

CDR3 coding DNA: TGTGCCAGCAGTTTGTCAGGGCGGCCCCAAGAGACCCAGTACTTC. Protein sequence: CASSLSGRPQETQYF. The genes are TRBV6-5 and TRBJ2-5; a possible D gene is TRBD1 (5 bases). The V end was cut by 4 bases, the J end by 1 base, with 13 bases between. The CDR3 runs to 15 residues. The germline V gene has CDR1 MNHEY and CDR2 SVGAGI.

The chain joins TRBV20-1 to TRBJ2-7; TRBD2 might be the D (6 bases). V gave up 3 bases and J gave up 4 bases, with 16 bases separating them. CDR3 size: 14 residues. Germline V CDR1 and CDR2: DFQATT, SNEGSKA (reference sequence). The CDR3 loop reads CSASLVGGKYEQYF. CDR3 DNA sequence: TGCAGTGCTAGTCTCGTCGGGGGAAAGTACGAGCAGTACTTC.

V usage is TRBV11-2 and J usage is TRBJ2-5; 8 nucleotides align to TRBD2. V was clipped by 6 bases and J by 5 bases; unmatched bases: 11. Germline V lookup: CDR1 SGHAT, CDR2 FQNNGV. This CDR3 region has 15 residues. DNA of the CDR3: TGTGCCAGCAGTTATAGCGGGGCCCAAGGGGAGACCCAGTACTTC. Its translation is CASSYSGAQGETQYF.

This rearrangement joins TRBV11-2 to TRBJ1-1, with D perhaps matching TRBD1 (6 bases). CDR3 length equals 16 residues. The germline V gene has CDR1 SGHAT and CDR2 FQNNGV. Trimming stripped 0 bases from V and 5 bases from J, with 16 bases between. The CDR3 reads CASSLDPGRGETEAFF. The CDR3 nucleotides read TGTGCCAGCAGCTTAGACCCCGGCAGGGGCGAAACTGAAGCTTTCTTT.

Details on this clone: The CDR3 does not close with the conserved phenylalanine or tryptophan, likely indicating a read error. No DNA is shown, since the ends of the CDR3 on it are uncertain; the CDR3 is the one TCRdb lists. The chain links TRBV24-1 to TRBJ1-6; TRBD1, as called in the table, went unchecked against the DNA. The CDR3 spans 9 residues, counting both ends. Germline CDR1 KGHDR, CDR2 SFDVKD. The CDR3 protein is CATTLGPTV.

The chain recombines TRBV5-4 with TRBJ1-2; 9 bases agree with TRBD1. Germline V gene lookup returns CDR1 SGHNT and CDR2 YYREEE (reference sequence). The length of the CDR3 is 14 residues. The V gene end was trimmed by 0 bases and the J gene end by 5 bases; junction bases not matched to a gene: 2. CDR3 protein: CASSLVGQGYGYTF. The CDR3 DNA reads as TGTGCCAGCAGCTTGGTTGGACAGGGGTATGGCTACACCTTC.

The J gene is TRBJ2-7, the V gene TRBV10-3, with D perhaps TRBD1 (5 bases). Germline CDR1 reads ENHRY; CDR2 reads SYGVKD. The CDR3 is 13 amino acids. Trimming took off 4 bases at V and 6 bases at J, with 13 bases between the two ends. The CDR3 spells CAISVGRGVEQYF. The CDR3 bases are TGTGCCATCAGTGTGGGGCGAGGAGTCGAGCAGTACTTC.

This clone has just a few counts. CDR3 in amino acids: CASQTQGTGQPQHF. The CDR3 nucleotides read TGTGCCAGCCAGACACAGGGGACGGGGCAGCCCCAGCATTTT. This chain connects TRBV27 to TRBJ1-5; 7 bases align to TRBD1. V lost 8 bases and J lost 7; bases outside the gene matches: 11. CDR1 is MNHEY and CDR2 is SMNVEV in the germline V gene (reference sequence). CDR3 length: 14 amino acids.

This chain connects TRBV25-1 to TRBJ2-5, with 12 bases fitting TRBD2. Germline V gene sequence: CDR1 MGHDK, CDR2 SYGVNS. The CDR3 extends over 16 amino acids. V shed 5 bases and J 0 bases; nucleotides not matched to a gene: 4. The CDR3 DNA reads TGTGCCAGCAGTCGACTAGCGGGGGTAGACCAAGAGACCCAGTACTTC. Translated: CASSRLAGVDQETQYF.

This sequence joins TRBV19 and TRBJ1-5, with a tentative D call TRBD1 (5 bases). This CDR3 is built from 15 residues. Germline V gene lookup returns CDR1 LNHDA and CDR2 SQIVND (reference sequence). Trimming cost V 3 bases and J 1 base, with 10 bases left between them. The CDR3 protein is CASSMNAGSNQPQHF. In DNA form, the CDR3 reads TGTGCCAGTAGTATGAACGCAGGGAGCAATCAGCCCCAGCATTTT.

This clone was picked up a small number of times. This chain joins TRBV5-1 and TRBJ2-1, with 11 positions matching TRBD2. The CDR3 spans 16 residues. Germline V gene lookup returns CDR1 SGHRS and CDR2 YFSETQ. V trimming: 4 bases; J trimming: 4 bases; junction bases outside the gene matches: 7. The CDR3 protein is CASSATGTSGYNEQFF. The CDR3 DNA follows: TGCGCCAGCAGCGCGACCGGGACTAGCGGTTACAATGAGCAGTTCTTC.

The chain couples TRBV6-2 or TRBV6-3 to TRBJ2-6; D is perhaps TRBD1 (6 bases). Looked up from germline, CDR1 is MNHEY and CDR2 is SVGEGT. The V gene lost 5 bases and the J gene lost 4 bases, with 18 bases spanning the gap. This CDR3 has 17 amino acids. CDR3: CASSDHTTGTGANVLTF. CDR3 in DNA: TGTGCCAGCAGTGACCACACAACAGGGACCGGGGCCAACGTCCTGACTTTC.

The chain links TRBV28 to TRBJ1-2; D is ambiguous. Trimming took off 6 bases at V and 5 bases at J, with 10 bases between the two ends. CDR3 length equals 12 residues. Germline CDR1 reads MDHEN; CDR2 reads SYDVKM. CDR3 nucleotides: TGTGCCAGCAGACAGTCGGGATATGGCTACACCTTC. Protein sequence: CASRQSGYGYTF.

CDR3 sequence reads: CASRVGGSGNSPLHF. The DNA of the CDR3 is TGTGCCAGCAGGGTGGGAGGCAGCGGAAATTCACCCCTCCACTTT. This rearrangement joins TRBV2 to TRBJ1-6; D is unclear. The length of the CDR3 is 15 residues. The germline V and J ends were trimmed by 6 bases and 7 bases, with 16 bases remaining between them. The germline gives CDR1 SNHLY, CDR2 FYNNEI.

V and J are TRBV12-5 and TRBJ1-1; 10 bases are a match to TRBD1. The ends lost 3 bases at V and 3 bases at J; junction bases unmatched: 7. Germline V gene sequence: CDR1 LGHNT, CDR2 FRNRAP. CDR3 size: 16 residues. The CDR3 DNA follows: TGTGCTAGTGGTTTCGCCCCTGGACAGGGGGACACTGAAGCTTTCTTT. Translated, it gives CASGFAPGQGDTEAFF.

The chain combines TRBV4-1 with TRBJ2-6; D gene unclear. From germline, CDR1 is MGHRA and CDR2 YSYEKL. V lost 1 base and J 0 bases, leaving 7 bases between the germline ends. The CDR3 is 16 amino acids. CDR3 loop: CASSQVSRSGANVLTF. The CDR3, as DNA: TGCGCCAGCAGCCAAGTCTCTCGCTCTGGGGCCAACGTCCTGACTTTC.